This T cell receptor beta chain appears in the sequencing data of a study of cytomegalovirus exposure and HLA in healthy donors. Study background: Membership in the Caucasian-associated ancestry cluster was found for 75% to 85% of roughly 360 genotyped donors.

PCR amplification relied on 60 Vbeta primers (plus 13 Jbeta primers). Assay used: immunoSEQ multiplex PCR; TCRdb lists only in-frame clones, some missing. This sample yields fewer than 130,000 clones, of which about 86% are seen a single time; about 1.8% belongs to the top ten. Findings of the study overall: In a later analysis, most CMV-associated TCR beta chains appeared HLA-restricted. With high specificity and sensitivity, the classifier reportedly diagnosed cytomegalovirus status. Reportedly, HLA-A and HLA-B alleles of most subjects were accurately predicted from TCR beta.

Concerning this clone: The antigen is unknown.

The TCR originated in a man between 40 and 49 years old in good health and CMV-seronegative. Sequenced material: PBMCs.

The CDR3, as DNA: TGCAGCGTCAGACAGCAGATCTATGGCTACACCTTC. Protein product: CSVRQQIYGYTF. This chain connects TRBV29-1 to TRBJ1-2, with D perhaps matching TRBD1 (5 bases). The CDR3 has 12 residues. V gave up 6 bases and J gave up 4 bases, with 12 bases separating them. Germline lookup yields CDR1 SQVTM and CDR2 ANQGSEA. The full variable domain, its missing parts supplied by reference TRBV29-1 and TRBJ1-2, is SAVISQKPSRDICQRGTSLTIQCQVDSQVTMMFWYRQQPGQSLTLIATANQGSEATYESGFVIDKFPISRPNLTFSTLTVSNMSPEDSSIYLCSVRQQIYGYTFGSGTRLTVV.